The next 4 T cell receptor beta chains were all read from a single sample in a study of blood T cell repertoires in COVID-19. Sequencing was performed with immunoSEQ multiplex PCR; in TCRdb, only in-frame clones are kept and a portion is missing. The sample contains hundreds of thousands of clones, roughly 85% of which appear only once. The sequenced sample was PBMCs or T cells enriched from blood (not recorded which). The receptors originated from a man aged 35-49 years who had been exposed to COVID-19.

This chain links TRBV24-1 with TRBJ2-7; 7 positions match TRBD2. CDR3 size: 14 residues. V was clipped by 6 bases and J by 7 bases; unmatched bases: 11. Germline V CDR1 and CDR2: KGHDR, SFDVKD. The CDR3 here is CATSRSGAAEEQYF. In DNA form, the CDR3 reads TGTGCCACCAGTAGGAGCGGGGCGGCGGAAGAGCAGTACTTC.

This sequence joins TRBV30 and TRBJ1-6; 7 bases match TRBD1. CDR3 length equals 13 residues. Germline values: CDR1 GTSNPN, CDR2 SVGIG (reference sequence). V lost 4 bases, J lost 11 bases, and 8 bases stayed unmatched. The CDR3 DNA is TGTGCCTGGACTCGACAGGGTACTCCACCCCTCCACTTT. Translation gives CAWTRQGTPPLHF.

The table lists this clone with a count of one. This chain joins TRBV21-1 and TRBJ2-7; the D call TRBD2 from the table was never checked on the DNA. TRBV21-1 counts as a pseudogene. There are 20 residues in the CDR3. CDR3 loop: CASSKSENQEPSGIPSEQYF. As DNA, the CDR3 is TGTGCCAGCAGCAAGAGCGAGAACCAGGAACCTAGCGGGATTCCATCCGAGCAGTACTTC.

This rearrangement joins TRBV30 to TRBJ1-2; tentatively, D is TRBD1 (6 bases). Germline CDR1 reads GTSNPN; CDR2 reads SVGIG (reference sequence). V lost 3 bases and J 4 bases, leaving 9 bases between the germline ends. The CDR3 is 12 amino acids. The CDR3, as DNA: TGTGCCTGGAGGGTACAGGGCTATGGCTACACCTTC. It codes for CAWRVQGYGYTF.